This T cell receptor (beta chain) emerged from a study of identical twins (dated by TCRdb to 2016 to 2017). For the wider study: TCR alpha and beta repertoires from monozygotic twins, unrelated adults of various ages and cord blood were deep-sequenced to test whether fetal clonotypes persist. Replicate twin experiments were performed at different times using different library preparation protocols to rule out contamination.

General conclusions and limits of the study: Out-of-frame TCR alpha sequences shared between twins showed an excess of low generation-probability sequences compared with coincidental sharing between unrelated individuals. Abundant cord blood beta clonotypes carried fewer insertions; young adult naive repertoires showed a weaker similar trend, while memory repertoires showed none. Invariant T cells such as MAIT and iNKT could partly confound zero-insertion analyses, although diverse VJ usage argued against such confounding for most clonotypes. Because the same donors could not be followed over many years, the conclusions relied on cross-sectional statistical analysis. In monozygotic twins, out-of-frame TCR alpha sharing was systematically underestimated by recombination models, although the models agreed with sharing between unrelated individuals. In beta out-of-frame sequences, excess twin sharing was weaker, because having fewer shared sequences lowered the signal-to-noise ratio.

The junction carries 6 bases between V and J, which are trimmed by 3 bases and 3 bases respectively. The CDR3 goes from the cysteine to the phenylalanine over 12 residues. Of the read, only the CDR3 DNA is kept; its 36 bases are in frame from base 1. Based on the germline V gene, the CDR1 and CDR2 sequences are SGHTA and FQGNSA. Library generation was performed with 5' RACE. Reads for this sample came from an Illumina HiSeq 2000. A universal primer binding site was added through template switching, and the final cDNA carried a unique molecular identifier so that TCR cDNA molecules could be counted accurately. First-strand cDNA for TCR alpha and beta chains was synthesized from specific primers in the conserved constant-segment region. To control for contamination, each cDNA library was double barcoded with a SMART-Mk sample barcode plus Illumina barcodes. TruSeq adapter sequences and Illumina sample barcodes were added in two successive PCR steps. The Illumina HiSeq platform was used with custom primers to sequence TCR alpha and beta cDNA libraries. The study's processing was this. Raw reads were processed with MiGEC to extract unique molecular identifiers, and MiXCR was used to determine CDR3 positions. Recombination models were inferred per individual with the repgenHMM and IGoR tools using an EM algorithm. Shared clonotypes were analyzed with the tcR package in R, and sharing was normalized by the product of cloneset sizes. To study raw recombination without the effects of thymic and clonal selection, out-of-frame nonproductive sequences were analyzed. TCRdb passed the public sequencing reads through fastp at Q25 and MiXCR, retaining productive beta sequences. Each entry is one CDR3 protein sequence, shown with its most common DNA and genes. TCRdb, not the original authors, processed these V and J calls. The sample data list some 250,000 distinct CDR3 sequences, and 5.5% to 7.5% of these were observed just once. Of the sample, roughly 14% is held by the ten largest clones.

Only healthy Caucasian donors were included. Three pairs of female monozygotic twins, all aged about 18 to 30 years, made up the twin cohort. CD4+ and CD8+ T cell populations were isolated with positive isolation kits from Invitrogen. There are many counts of this clonotype. What this receptor recognizes is not known. It has no much larger one-base neighbor in the sample; base qualities were not kept. This sample was also put to use in a study of T cells expressing NK-cell markers. The second paper states: In sorted CD3+CD56+NKG2C+, CD3+CD56+NKG2C- and CD3+CD56-NKG2C+ T-cell subsets from several donors, TCR beta-chain repertoires were profiled. Of the eight sequenced donors, seven were found to be HCMV-seropositive and one was found to be HCMV-seronegative. To restrict sorting to alphabetaTCR-expressing T cells, an anti-gammadeltaTCR antibody was added in several experiments. In 6 or 7 donors, the dominant CD3+CD56+NKG2C+ clonotypes ranked among the top 10 CD8+ clonotypes, making up about 1.0-7.0% of CD8+ T cells. Those dominant clonotypes were again the most abundant among CD3+CD56-NKG2C+ cells in several donors, at about 28.3-65%. It remained unclear whether the expanded NKG2C-expressing T cell clones were specific for HCMV antigens. The eight sequenced donors were randomly selected healthy volunteers, three men and five women. A commercial ELISA kit detecting HCMV-specific IgG in serum was used to determine HCMV serostatus. MIGEC was used to demultiplex reads and group reads by UMI, and MiTCR was used to assemble and quantify clonotypes. Only TCR cDNA sequences supported by at least two reads were kept to exclude erroneous sequences. Downstream repertoire analysis used the tcR package, and clonotypes were matched across fractions by CDR3 nucleotide sequence plus V segment. Antigen specificity was annotated against VDJdb with VDJmatch, allowing one amino acid substitution in CDR3.

What was sequenced was CD8+ T cells sorted from blood. The chain links TRBV7-2 with TRBJ2-7; the D segment cannot be called with confidence. This TCR was recovered from a young woman in good health. The CDR3 region reads CASSFMYYEQYF. DNA sequence: TGTGCCAGCAGCTTCATGTACTACGAGCAGTACTTC.